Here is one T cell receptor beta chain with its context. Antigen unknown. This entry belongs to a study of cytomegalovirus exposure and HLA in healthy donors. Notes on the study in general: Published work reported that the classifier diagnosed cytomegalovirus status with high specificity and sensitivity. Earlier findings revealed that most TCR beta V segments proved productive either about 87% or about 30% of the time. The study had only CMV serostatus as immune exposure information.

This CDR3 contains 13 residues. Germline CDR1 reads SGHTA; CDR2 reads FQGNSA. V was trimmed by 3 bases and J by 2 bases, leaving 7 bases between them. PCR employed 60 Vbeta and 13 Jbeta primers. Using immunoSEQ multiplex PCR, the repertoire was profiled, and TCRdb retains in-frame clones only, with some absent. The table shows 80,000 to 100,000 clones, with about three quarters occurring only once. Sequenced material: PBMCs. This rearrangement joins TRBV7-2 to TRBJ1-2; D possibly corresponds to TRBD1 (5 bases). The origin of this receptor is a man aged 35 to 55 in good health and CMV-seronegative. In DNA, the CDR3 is TGTGCCAGCAGCTTGGGGCGAAACTATGGCTACACCTTC. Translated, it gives CASSLGRNYGYTF.